This T cell receptor (beta chain) appears in the sequencing data of a study of T cells in Graves' hyperthyroidism and ophthalmopathy. This clonotype was detected many times. Template material for amplifying TCR beta CDR3 regions consisted of RNA transcripts. HTBI primers drove first-round RT-PCR of the TCR CDR3. TCRdb recomputed calls from the multiplex PCR reads with MiXCR, one row per CDR3 protein. The sample contains roughly 700,000 distinct CDR3 sequences, 14% of which appear only once. Trimming at V came to 6 bases and at J to 7 bases, leaving 14 bases not matched to a gene. The CDR3 length is 14 residues. Looked up from germline, CDR1 is DFQATT and CDR2 is SNEGSKA (reference sequence).

The sequence derives from a woman between 18 and 29 years old with Graves' hyperthyroidism. This chain links TRBV20-1 with TRBJ2-5; 7 nucleotides line up with TRBD1. Sequenced material: blood. Written as DNA, the CDR3 is TGCAGTGCCCTTAGAACAGGGGCGGCGGGGACCCAGTACTTC. Translating it yields CSALRTGAAGTQYF.